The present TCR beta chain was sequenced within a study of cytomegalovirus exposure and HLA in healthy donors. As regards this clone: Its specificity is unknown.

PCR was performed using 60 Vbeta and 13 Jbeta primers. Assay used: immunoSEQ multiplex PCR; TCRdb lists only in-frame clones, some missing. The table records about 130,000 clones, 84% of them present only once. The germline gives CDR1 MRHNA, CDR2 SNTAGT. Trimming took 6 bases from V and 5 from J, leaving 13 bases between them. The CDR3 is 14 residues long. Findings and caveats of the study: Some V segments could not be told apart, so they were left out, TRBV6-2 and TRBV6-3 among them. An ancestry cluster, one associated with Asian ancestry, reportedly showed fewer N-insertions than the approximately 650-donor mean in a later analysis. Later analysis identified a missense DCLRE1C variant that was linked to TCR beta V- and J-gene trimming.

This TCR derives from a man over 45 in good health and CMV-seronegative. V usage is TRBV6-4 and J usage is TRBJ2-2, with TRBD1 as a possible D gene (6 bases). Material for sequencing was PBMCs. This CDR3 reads CASRPGAITGELFF. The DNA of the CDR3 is TGTGCCAGCAGACCAGGGGCTATTACCGGGGAGCTGTTTTTT.